The TCR beta chain described here comes from a study of cytomegalovirus exposure and HLA in healthy donors. The CDR3 has 17 residues. The V gene end was trimmed by 4 bases and the J gene end by 8 bases; junction bases not matched to a gene: 16. Germline CDR1 and CDR2: LGHNT and FRNRAP. For this clone: What it recognizes is unknown.

Study-level points and caveats: Overall, around 160 TCR beta chains were annotated as cytomegalovirus-associated.

The PCR ran on 60 Vbeta and 13 Jbeta primers. Using immunoSEQ multiplex PCR, the repertoire was profiled, and TCRdb retains in-frame clones only, with some absent. The repertoire holds 200,000 or so clones, 75% to 90% seen once, with about 2.6% in the top ten. The TCR sequence derives from a woman between 40 and 55 years old in good health and CMV-seronegative. This rearrangement joins TRBV12-5 to TRBJ1-4, with TRBD1 identical over 7 bases. Sequencing was performed on PBMCs. CDR3 coding DNA: TGTGCTAGTGGTTCTGGATACACAGGGGAGGTTGTGGAAAAACTGTTTTTT. Encoded protein: CASGSGYTGEVVEKLFF.